A selection of T cell receptor beta chains follows, all from one sample in a study of CD8 T cells in ankylosing spondylitis. TCRdb reanalysed the 5' RACE reads using MiXCR and keeps one entry per CDR3 protein. The table lists around 140,000 distinct CDR3 sequences, roughly 17% of them singletons. The sample comprised blood, either unsorted or a sorted T cell fraction (not recorded which). All receptors derive from a male donor with ankylosing spondylitis. Both conserved end residues are part of each CDR3. Each record gives: V gene, J gene, clone size, D gene, CDR3 DNA, CDR3 protein. The D gene is left open where the match is weak. Part of the rows lack a size; the others show once, few, many or a class for expanded clones.

>TRBV20-1|TRBJ1-5|-|TRBD1
TGCAGTGCTAGAGACTTGAGACAGGGCGGGAGGGGAGAGCATTTT
CSARDLRQGGRGEHF
>TRBV28|TRBJ1-2|-|TRBD1
TGTGCCAGCAGTTTAAGGGCGAGTGGGACAGGGGAAGGCTACACCTTC
CASSLRASGTGEGYTF
>TRBV7-2|TRBJ2-7|-|-
TGTGCCAGCAGCTTAGTGCGCCAGGGAATCCACGAGCAGTACTTC
CASSLVRQGIHEQYF
>TRBV29-1|TRBJ2-7|-|TRBD1
TGCAGCGCCGGGGACAGGGGCTACGAGCAGTACTTC
CSAGDRGYEQYF
>TRBV28|TRBJ2-7|-|-
TGTGCCAGCGGAGGCGGGAAATACGAGCAGTACTTC
CASGGGKYEQYF
>TRBV10-2|TRBJ2-7|-|TRBD1
TGCGCCAGCAAGGGGACAGGGCGCGACGAGCAGTACTTC
CASKGTGRDEQYF
>TRBV15|TRBJ2-7|-|TRBD1
TGTGCCACCAGCAGGGTTCCCGGGACAGAATACGAGCAGTACTTC
CATSRVPGTEYEQYF
>TRBV9|TRBJ2-7|few|TRBD1
TGTGCCAGCAGCCCGGGACAGGGATTCGAGCAGTACTTC
CASSPGQGFEQYF
>TRBV28|TRBJ2-7|few|TRBD1
TGTGCCAGCAGTCTAACGGGATGGGACAGGGTCGCCTACGAGCAGTACTTC
CASSLTGWDRVAYEQYF
>TRBV20-1|TRBJ1-1|-|TRBD1
TGCAGTGCTAGAGATCTGAGGGGGCCCAACACTGAAGCTTTCTTT
CSARDLRGPNTEAFF
>TRBV7-2|TRBJ2-1|-|TRBD2
TGTGCCAGCAGCTCCCCCCCGTGGACTAGCGGGGGTGAGCAGTTCTTC
CASSSPPWTSGGEQFF